The 18 T cell receptor beta chains listed next were all sequenced from one sample in a study of blood T cell repertoires in COVID-19. TCRdb's copy holds only in-frame clones and misses some; the assay was immunoSEQ multiplex PCR. The sample comprises roughly 440,000 clones, 70% to 90% of which are singletons, and 10% to 15% rests with the top ten. The material sequenced was peripheral blood. The receptors derive from a woman between 50 and 59 years old with COVID-19, enrolled during active disease.

The chain combines TRBV7-9 with TRBJ1-1; D gene unclear. This CDR3 has 12 amino acids. CDR1 is SEHNR and CDR2 is FQNEAQ in the germline V gene (reference sequence). V lost 1 base and J 7 bases, leaving 7 bases between the germline ends. The CDR3 DNA is TGTGCCAGCAGCTTAGTTCGGGGTGAAGCTTTCTTT. Its protein is CASSLVRGEAFF.

The chain combines TRBV28 with TRBJ1-2, with 8 bases lining up with TRBD1. Germline V CDR1 and CDR2: MDHEN, SYDVKM. This CDR3 has 14 amino acids. Trimming cost V 6 bases and J 3 bases; bases outside gene matches: 6. CDR3 sequence: CASRRAGGDYGYTF. The CDR3 DNA sequence: TGTGCCAGCAGAAGGGCAGGGGGCGACTATGGCTACACCTTC.

V gene TRBV4-2 combines with J gene TRBJ2-7; possibly TRBD2 for D (5 bases). V dropped 4 bases and J dropped 7 bases, with 14 bases sitting between them. The germline V gene encodes CDR1 LGHNA and CDR2 YNFKEQ. This CDR3 is built from 13 residues. The CDR3 DNA follows: TGTGCCAGCAGCCCTCGTCCCCGCGGGGAGCAGTACTTC. It codes for CASSPRPRGEQYF.

The V call is TRBV5-1, the J call TRBJ2-3, with D maybe TRBD1 (6 bases). The ends were cut back, 4 bases at V and 1 base at J, with 10 bases in the middle. This CDR3 region has 14 residues. Germline V gene data show CDR1 as SGHRS and CDR2 as YFSETQ. The CDR3 nucleotides are TGCGCCAGCAGCAGGGGGTTTGGCACAGATACGCAGTATTTT. Its translation: CASSRGFGTDTQYF.

V and J are TRBV10-2 and TRBJ1-1; 10 nucleotides line up with TRBD1. This CDR3 is built from 17 residues. Germline V gene data show CDR1 as WSHSY and CDR2 as SAAADI. V lost 3 bases and J lost 3; bases outside the gene matches: 10. The CDR3 DNA reads as TGCGCCAGCAGTGACCCGAGACAGGGGGCATGGGACACTGAAGCTTTCTTT. As protein: CASSDPRQGAWDTEAFF.

V and J are TRBV19 and TRBJ1-4; TRBD1 aligns across 7 bases. Germline V gene sequence: CDR1 LNHDA, CDR2 SQIVND (reference sequence). The CDR3 spans 14 residues. V shed 9 bases, J shed 8 bases, and the junction held 12 bases outside the gene matches. This CDR3 is CASARGGAEEKLFF. CDR3 DNA: TGTGCCAGCGCCCGAGGGGGCGCGGAAGAAAAACTGTTTTTT.

The chain combines TRBV5-4 with TRBJ1-2; D ambiguous. Looked up from germline, CDR1 is SGHNT and CDR2 is YYREEE (reference sequence). The germline V and J ends were trimmed by 2 bases and 8 bases, with 16 bases remaining between them. The CDR3 runs 14 residues. The CDR3 sequence: CASSFTSELRGYTF. CDR3 coding DNA: TGTGCCAGCAGCTTTACGTCGGAGCTTCGGGGCTACACCTTC.

This chain uses TRBV24-1 with TRBJ1-2, with D possibly TRBD1 on 6 matching bases. The CDR3 runs to 12 residues. The germline gives CDR1 KGHDR, CDR2 SFDVKD. Trimming stripped 5 bases from V and 6 bases from J, with 9 bases between. The CDR3 DNA is TGTGCCACCAGTGTGTCAGGGGATGGCTACACCTTC. It codes for CATSVSGDGYTF.

CDR3 in amino acids: CASSQRGARRETNEKLFF. Written as DNA, the CDR3 is TGCGCCAGCAGCCAACGAGGGGCGCGGAGGGAAACTAATGAAAAACTGTTTTTT. The chain combines TRBV4-1 with TRBJ1-4, with D possibly being TRBD1 (5 bases). With 2 bases removed from V and 1 base from J, the gap between germline ends came to 17 bases. Germline V CDR1 and CDR2: MGHRA, YSYEKL. This CDR3 region has 18 residues.

V usage is TRBV7-3 and J usage is TRBJ1-2; D remains unclear. Germline V gene sequence: CDR1 SGHTA, CDR2 FQGTGA. The CDR3 has 16 residues. Trimming pared 5 bases from V and 8 bases from J, leaving 24 bases between. The CDR3, as DNA: TGTGCCAGCAGCCCTACCGGGAGGCCTCTCTTTGGGGGCTACACCTTC. Translating gives CASSPTGRPLFGGYTF.

The chain recombines TRBV30 with TRBJ2-1; a weak D match, TRBD1 (6 bases). The CDR3 consists of 17 residues. Between the trimmed V and J ends, which lost 0 bases and 7 bases, there was a span of 22 bases. CDR1 is GTSNPN, CDR2 SVGIG, per germline (reference sequence). The CDR3 DNA is TGTGCCTGGAGTGTACTGGGATATAAAAGGACAGCTAATGAGCAGTTCTTC. Translating it yields CAWSVLGYKRTANEQFF.

The chain links TRBV10-3 to TRBJ2-7; possibly TRBD2 for D (5 bases). The CDR3 spans 12 residues. Germline lookup yields CDR1 ENHRY and CDR2 SYGVKD. V lost 6 bases and J 4 bases, leaving 10 bases between the germline ends. The chain's CDR3 is CAIRSRGYEQYF. CDR3 DNA sequence: TGTGCCATCAGGAGTAGAGGGTACGAGCAGTACTTC.

V usage is TRBV30 and J usage is TRBJ1-5; a weak D match, TRBD1 (6 bases). Germline CDR1 GTSNPN, CDR2 SVGIG (reference sequence). The germline V and J ends were trimmed by 3 bases and 11 bases, with 11 bases remaining between them. CDR3 length: 11 residues. CDR3 nucleotide sequence: TGTGCCTGGAGCACAGGGCGGGCCCAGCATTTT. Its translation: CAWSTGRAQHF.

This chain links TRBV5-1 with TRBJ1-4, with D possibly being TRBD1 (5 bases). Germline CDR1 reads SGHRS; CDR2 reads YFSETQ. The ends were cut back, 3 bases at V and 8 bases at J, with 14 bases in the middle. The CDR3 contains 14 residues. CDR3 in amino acids: CASSWEGREEKLFF. Written as DNA, the CDR3 is TGCGCCAGCAGCTGGGAGGGGCGCGAAGAAAAACTGTTTTTT.

V and J are TRBV7-3 and TRBJ2-1, with D possibly TRBD2 on 7 matching bases. There are 15 residues in the CDR3. V lost 2 bases and J lost 2, with 10 bases in between. Germline-derived CDR1 and CDR2 are SGHTA and FQGTGA. The CDR3 loop is CASSLAGATYNEQFF. CDR3 DNA sequence: TGTGCCAGCAGCTTAGCGGGGGCGACCTACAATGAGCAGTTCTTC.

This clone was picked up a small number of times. This chain uses TRBV5-8 with TRBJ2-2, with D perhaps matching TRBD1 (6 bases). The CDR3 runs 15 residues. The germline V gene has CDR1 SGHTS and CDR2 YDEGEE. Trimming removed 0 bases from V and 3 bases from J, with 9 bases in between. The DNA of the CDR3 is TGTGCCAGCAGCTTGGCCACAGGGTACACCGGGGAGCTGTTTTTT. Translated, it gives CASSLATGYTGELFF.

V usage is TRBV28 and J usage is TRBJ1-1; no reliable D call. Trimming pared 7 bases from V and 7 bases from J, leaving 16 bases between. The germline gives CDR1 MDHEN, CDR2 SYDVKM. The CDR3 length is 13 residues. CDR3 nucleotide sequence: TGTGCCAGCAAAAAGGTAGGCAGACTTGAAGCTTTCTTT. Its translation: CASKKVGRLEAFF.

This chain uses TRBV7-6 with TRBJ2-7; 10 bases agree with TRBD2. This CDR3 contains 14 residues. Germline CDR1 reads SGHVS; CDR2 reads FNYEAQ. J was trimmed by 4 bases and V by 5 bases; bases with no gene match: 5. Here the CDR3 reads CASSPSGGEYEQYF. CDR3 DNA sequence: TGTGCCAGCAGCCCGAGCGGGGGGGAATACGAGCAGTACTTC.